The clone carrying this TCR beta chain was detected many times. Its antigen is as yet unknown. This record comes from a study of shared clonotypes between healthy human individuals. Study-wide results and limits: Larger estimated richness was generally recorded for naive subsets relative to memory subsets.

V shed 0 bases, J shed 7 bases, and the junction held 6 bases outside the gene matches. Per the germline V gene, CDR1 is PRHDT and CDR2 is FYEKMQ (reference sequence). The CDR3 is made up of 14 amino acids. Libraries were prepared by immunoSEQ multiplex PCR; TCRdb keeps only in-frame clonotypes and omits some of them. The sample comprises about 110,000 clones, 55% to 70% of which are singletons, and approximately 24% rests with the top ten. Sequencing used memory CD8+ T cells sorted from blood. Noted subset: CD45RO+ cells pooled with CCR7-negative TemRA cells. The J gene is TRBJ2-7, the V gene TRBV13, with 7 positions matching TRBD2. The sequence was collected from a woman in her twenties or thirties in good health. CDR3 in DNA: TGTGCCAGCAGCTTAGGGGCGGGAGATCCGGAGCAGTACTTC. Its protein product is CASSLGAGDPEQYF.